This T cell receptor (beta chain) emerged from a study of T cell responses to AZD1222 COVID-19 vaccine (dated by TCRdb to the early 2020s). As for the study more broadly: AZD1222 recipients whose second dose came at about 4 weeks and those whose second dose came at about 12 weeks were combined into one group, since spike-specific TCR depth and breadth did not differ between the two schedules. A total of 233 trial participants underwent TCR sequencing, of whom about 200 had received two doses of AZD1222 and approximately 25 had received two doses of the MenACWY control vaccine. Trial participants were enrolled by age into subgroups of 18-55, 56-69 and 70-plus years, and 148, 28 and 57 TCR-sequenced participants, respectively, were included in these subgroups. Overall study results and their limits: Epitopes outside the regions mutated in the B.1.351 and B.1.1.7 variants were reportedly recognized by nearly half of the unique spike-specific TCRs. Participants were mostly white British, with more females than males. The authors suggested clonal diversity may have been underestimated. Conclusions about previously exposed vaccinees are limited because only five to seven AZD1222 recipients were SARS-CoV-2 seropositive at baseline. A significant rise in spike-specific TCR breadth and depth was observed after two AZD1222 doses relative to day 0 and relative to MenACWY recipients. Because no day 14 peak-response samples were available, repertoires were characterized only after the peak T cell response. In the small 56-69-year group, the increase in depth fell short of significance, most likely because of low power. The vaccine-associated CD4 TCRs covered the entire spike protein, and the dominant responses fell in regions 160-218 and 743-854.

On this clone itself: Its specific antigen is unknown. Per-base quality was not reported, and no clone a single base away is much larger than it.

The CDR3 regions of human TCRbeta chains were analyzed by immunosequencing. Processing in the source paper ran as follows. TCRs in the repertoires were matched against a reference library of SARS-CoV-2-specific TCRs that had been generated with the MIRA antigen-specificity platform. Breadth was defined as the fraction of unique TCRs that were SARS-CoV-2-associated, and depth was defined as the fraction of total T cells that were SARS-CoV-2-associated. Using the MIRA data, every spike-specific TCR was mapped to the spike region that the TCR reacted to and assigned to either a CD4 or a CD8 class. Log10-transformed breadth and depth values were compared by one-way ANOVA with Sidak's multiple comparisons tests. Not all clones reach the TCRdb copy of this immuneACCESS table, which keeps in-frame sequences only. Checked studies attribute under half of the gap to unresolved V genes and leave the rest unexplained. V and J calls and clone size follow that table, whereas D and trimming were derived from the DNA. A total of about 130,000 clones appear in this sample, roughly 87% of them only once. The ten largest make up about 1.5% of the sample.

The germline V gene (reference sequence) supplies CDR1 GTSNPN and CDR2 SVGIG. The CDR3 runs 14 amino acids, cysteine and phenylalanine included. CDR3 DNA only is kept here, 42 bases in frame from base 1. V sheds 4 bases and J sheds 2 bases, leaving 12 bases between their ends. The time point label on this specimen signifies: baseline before first vaccination. Vaccinee samples were obtained from the UK trials COV001 and COV002, which included a single-blind randomized controlled phase 2/3 trial of AZD1222 (ChAdOx1 nCoV-19) in healthy adults. Trial participant PBMC samples were collected at day 0 and day 28 after the second dose for TCRbeta chain sequencing.

This clonotype originated in an adult in good health. The sequence links TRBV30 to TRBJ1-5; a weak D assignment points to TRBD1 (5 bases agree). The material sequenced was peripheral blood, taken on day 0 of AZD1222 vaccination. The CDR3 region reads CAWNRGAGNQPQHF. Read as DNA, the sequence is TGTGCCTGGAATCGTGGGGCCGGCAATCAGCCCCAGCATTTT.